This paragraph reports one T cell receptor (beta chain). This sample is part of a study of T cell changes during pregnancy in multiple sclerosis. The protocol was immunoSEQ multiplex PCR, while the TCRdb copy is restricted to in-frame clones and leaves out a portion. The table has tens of thousands of clones, about 90% seen once. Germline V CDR1 and CDR2: KGHSH, LQKENI. This CDR3 spans 16 amino acids. The V gene end was trimmed by 6 bases and the J gene end by 9 bases; junction bases not matched to a gene: 16. This clonotype was sampled from a female donor with multiple sclerosis, enrolled in a pregnancy study. The source material was peripheral blood, sampled in the first trimester of pregnancy. The V gene is TRBV18, the J gene TRBJ2-1; TRBD2 agrees at 8 bases. The CDR3 spells CASSPGVAGNEAEQFF. CDR3 coding DNA: TGTGCCAGCTCTCCCGGGGTAGCGGGAAACGAGGCTGAGCAGTTCTTC.